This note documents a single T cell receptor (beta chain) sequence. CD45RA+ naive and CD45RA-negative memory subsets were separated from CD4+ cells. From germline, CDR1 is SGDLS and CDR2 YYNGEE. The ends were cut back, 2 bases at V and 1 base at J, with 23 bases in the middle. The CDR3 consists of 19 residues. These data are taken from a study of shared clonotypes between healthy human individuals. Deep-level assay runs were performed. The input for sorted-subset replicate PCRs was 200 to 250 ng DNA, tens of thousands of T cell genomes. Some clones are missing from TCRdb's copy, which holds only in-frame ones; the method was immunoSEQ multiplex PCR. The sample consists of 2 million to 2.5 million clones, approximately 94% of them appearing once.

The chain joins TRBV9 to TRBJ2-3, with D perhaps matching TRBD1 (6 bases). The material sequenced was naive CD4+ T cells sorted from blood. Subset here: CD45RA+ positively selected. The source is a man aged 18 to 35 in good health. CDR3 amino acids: CASSVSDMRRGGGTDTQYF. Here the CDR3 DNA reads TGTGCCAGCAGCGTGTCTGATATGCGGAGAGGGGGAGGCACAGATACGCAGTATTTT. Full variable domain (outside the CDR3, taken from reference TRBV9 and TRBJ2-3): DSGVTQTPKHLITATGQRVTLRCSPRSGDLSVYWYQQSLDQGLQFLIQYYNGEERAKGNILERFSAQQFPDLHSELNLSSLELGDSALYFCASSVSDMRRGGGTDTQYFGPGTRLTVL.